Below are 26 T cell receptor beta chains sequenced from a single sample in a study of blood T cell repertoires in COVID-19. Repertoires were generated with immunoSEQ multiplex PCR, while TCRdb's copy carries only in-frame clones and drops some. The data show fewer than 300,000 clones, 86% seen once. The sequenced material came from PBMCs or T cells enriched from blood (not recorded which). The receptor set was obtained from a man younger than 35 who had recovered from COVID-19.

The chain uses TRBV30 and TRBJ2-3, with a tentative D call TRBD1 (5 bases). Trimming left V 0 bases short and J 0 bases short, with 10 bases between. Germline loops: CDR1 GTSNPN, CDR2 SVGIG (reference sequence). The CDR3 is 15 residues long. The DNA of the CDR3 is TGTGCCTGGAGTGTAAGGGGCCCTAGCACAGATACGCAGTATTTT. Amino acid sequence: CAWSVRGPSTDTQYF.

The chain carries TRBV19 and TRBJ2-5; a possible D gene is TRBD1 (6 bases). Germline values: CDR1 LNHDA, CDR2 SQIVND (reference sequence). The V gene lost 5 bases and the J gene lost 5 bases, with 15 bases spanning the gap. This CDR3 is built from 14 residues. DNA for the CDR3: TGTGCCAGTAGTGGGGGATACAGGGATGAGACCCAGTACTTC. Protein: CASSGGYRDETQYF.

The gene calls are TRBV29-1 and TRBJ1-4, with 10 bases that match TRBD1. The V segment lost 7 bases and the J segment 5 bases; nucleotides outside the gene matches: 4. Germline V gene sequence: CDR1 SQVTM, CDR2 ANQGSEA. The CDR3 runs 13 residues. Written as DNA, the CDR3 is TGCAGCGCGGGACAGGGGATAAATGAAAAACTGTTTTTT. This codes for CSAGQGINEKLFF.

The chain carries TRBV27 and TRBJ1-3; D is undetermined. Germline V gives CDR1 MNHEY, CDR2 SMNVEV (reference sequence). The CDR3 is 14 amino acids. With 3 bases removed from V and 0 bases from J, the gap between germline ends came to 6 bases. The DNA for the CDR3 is TGTGCCAGCAGTTTCGAGAGCTCTGGAAACACCATATATTTT. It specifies CASSFESSGNTIYF.

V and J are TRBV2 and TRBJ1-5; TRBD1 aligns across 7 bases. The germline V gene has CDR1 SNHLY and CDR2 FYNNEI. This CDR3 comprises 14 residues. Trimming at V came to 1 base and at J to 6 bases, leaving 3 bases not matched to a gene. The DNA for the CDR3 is TGTGCCAGCAGTGAAGGGCAGGGGGGTCAGCCCCAGCATTTT. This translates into CASSEGQGGQPQHF.

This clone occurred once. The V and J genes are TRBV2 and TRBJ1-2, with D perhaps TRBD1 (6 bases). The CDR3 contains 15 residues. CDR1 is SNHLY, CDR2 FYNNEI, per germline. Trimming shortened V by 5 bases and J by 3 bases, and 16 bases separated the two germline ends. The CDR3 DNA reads TGTGCCAGCAGTCTGACGGGGGGCGTAGACTATGGCTACACCTTC. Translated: CASSLTGGVDYGYTF.

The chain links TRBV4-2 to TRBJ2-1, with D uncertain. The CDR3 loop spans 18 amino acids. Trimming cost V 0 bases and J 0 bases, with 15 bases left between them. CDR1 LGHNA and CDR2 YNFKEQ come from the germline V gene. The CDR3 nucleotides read TGTGCCAGCAGCCAAGATATGGTCGCTACCTACTCCTACAATGAGCAGTTCTTC. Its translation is CASSQDMVATYSYNEQFF.

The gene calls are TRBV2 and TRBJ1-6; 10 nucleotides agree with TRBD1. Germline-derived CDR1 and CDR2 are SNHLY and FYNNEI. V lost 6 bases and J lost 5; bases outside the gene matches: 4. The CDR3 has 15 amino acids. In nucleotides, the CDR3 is TGTGCCAGCAGCGCCGGGACAGGGGATAATTCACCCCTCCACTTT. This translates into CASSAGTGDNSPLHF.

CDR3 nucleotide sequence: TGTGCCAGCAGCCTAACTAGCGGGGAGCCCTACGAGCAGTACTTC. The encoded protein is CASSLTSGEPYEQYF. This chain joins TRBV7-2 and TRBJ2-7; 10 positions match TRBD2. Germline assignment: CDR1 SGHTA and CDR2 FQGNSA. The CDR3 contains 15 residues. V lost 5 bases to trimming and J lost 2 bases; unmatched junction nucleotides: 6.

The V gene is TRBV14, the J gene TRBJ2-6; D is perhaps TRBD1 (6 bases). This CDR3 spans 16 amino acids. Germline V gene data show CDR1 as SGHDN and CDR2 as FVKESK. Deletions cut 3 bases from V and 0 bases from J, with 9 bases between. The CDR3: CASSHWTDSGANVLTF. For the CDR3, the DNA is TGTGCCAGCAGCCACTGGACAGACTCTGGGGCCAACGTCCTGACTTTC.

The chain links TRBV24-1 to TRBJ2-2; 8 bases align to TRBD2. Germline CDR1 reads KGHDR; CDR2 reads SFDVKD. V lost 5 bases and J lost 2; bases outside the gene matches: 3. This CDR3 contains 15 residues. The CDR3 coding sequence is TGTGCCACCAGTGGCGGGGGGCCTAACACCGGGGAGCTGTTTTTT. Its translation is CATSGGGPNTGELFF.

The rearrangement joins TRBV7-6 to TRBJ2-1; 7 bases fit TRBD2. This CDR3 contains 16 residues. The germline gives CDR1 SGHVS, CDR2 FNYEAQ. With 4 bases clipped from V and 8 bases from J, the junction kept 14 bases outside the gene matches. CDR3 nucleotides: TGTGCCAGCAGCTCTGAAATAGCGGGCGTAGGGGATGAGCAGTTCTTC. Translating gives CASSSEIAGVGDEQFF.

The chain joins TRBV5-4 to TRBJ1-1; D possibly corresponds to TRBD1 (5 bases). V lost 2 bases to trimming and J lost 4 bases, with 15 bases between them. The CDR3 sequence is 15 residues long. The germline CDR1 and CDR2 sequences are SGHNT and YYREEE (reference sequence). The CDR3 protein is CASSLQEWVSTEAFF. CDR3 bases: TGTGCCAGCAGCTTACAGGAATGGGTTAGCACTGAAGCTTTCTTT.

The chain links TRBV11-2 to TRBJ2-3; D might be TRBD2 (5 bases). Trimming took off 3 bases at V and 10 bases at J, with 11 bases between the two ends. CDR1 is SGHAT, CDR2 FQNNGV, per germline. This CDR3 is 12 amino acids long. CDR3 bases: TGTGCCAGCAGCTTGAGGAGGCCGGCGCAGTATTTT. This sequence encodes CASSLRRPAQYF.

CDR3 residues: CASSARETQYF. The CDR3 DNA reads as TGTGCCAGCAGCGCTAGGGAGACCCAGTACTTC. The chain employs TRBV2 and TRBJ2-5; D gene uncertain. V lost 6 bases and J 5 bases, leaving 7 bases between the germline ends. This CDR3 is built from 11 residues. Germline lookup yields CDR1 SNHLY and CDR2 FYNNEI.

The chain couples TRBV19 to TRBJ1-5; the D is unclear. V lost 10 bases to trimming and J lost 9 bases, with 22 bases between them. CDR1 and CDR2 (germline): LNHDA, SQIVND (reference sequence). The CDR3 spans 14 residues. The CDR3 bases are TGTGCCAATAAGAAGGAGGCAGGCGGGCTGCCCCAGCATTTT. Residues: CANKKEAGGLPQHF.

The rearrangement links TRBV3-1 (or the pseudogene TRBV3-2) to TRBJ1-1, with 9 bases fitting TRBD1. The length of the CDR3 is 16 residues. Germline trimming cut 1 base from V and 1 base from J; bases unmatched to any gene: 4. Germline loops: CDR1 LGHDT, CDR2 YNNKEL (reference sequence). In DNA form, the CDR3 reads TGTGCCAGCAGCCAAGGACCGGGACAGGGGAACACTGAAGCTTTCTTT. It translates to CASSQGPGQGNTEAFF.

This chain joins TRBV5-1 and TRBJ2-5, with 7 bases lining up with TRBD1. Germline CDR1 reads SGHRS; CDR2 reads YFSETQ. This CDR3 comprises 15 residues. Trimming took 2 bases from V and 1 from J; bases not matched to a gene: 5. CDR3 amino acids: CASSFGTVSQETQYF. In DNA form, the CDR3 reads TGCGCCAGCAGCTTCGGGACAGTTTCCCAAGAGACCCAGTACTTC.

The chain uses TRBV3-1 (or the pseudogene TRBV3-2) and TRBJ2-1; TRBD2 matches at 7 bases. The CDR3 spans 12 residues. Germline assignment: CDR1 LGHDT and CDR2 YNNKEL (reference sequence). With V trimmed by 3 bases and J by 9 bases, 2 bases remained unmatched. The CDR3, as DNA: TGTGCCAGCAGCCACAGGGAGGGTGAGCAGTTCTTC. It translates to CASSHREGEQFF.

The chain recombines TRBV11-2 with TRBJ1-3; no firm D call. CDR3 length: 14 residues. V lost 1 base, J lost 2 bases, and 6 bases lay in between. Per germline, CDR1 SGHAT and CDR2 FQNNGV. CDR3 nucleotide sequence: TGTGCCAGCAGCTTAGGAGTCGCTGGAAACACCATATATTTT. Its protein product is CASSLGVAGNTIYF.

The CDR3 loop is CASSQPPGQGREKLFF. Written as DNA, the CDR3 is TGCGCCAGCAGCCAACCTCCGGGACAGGGGCGTGAAAAACTGTTTTTT. This rearrangement joins TRBV4-1 to TRBJ1-4; TRBD1 agrees at 10 bases. CDR3 size: 16 residues. CDR1 is MGHRA and CDR2 is YSYEKL in the germline V gene. Trimming at V came to 2 bases and at J to 7 bases, leaving 7 bases not matched to a gene.

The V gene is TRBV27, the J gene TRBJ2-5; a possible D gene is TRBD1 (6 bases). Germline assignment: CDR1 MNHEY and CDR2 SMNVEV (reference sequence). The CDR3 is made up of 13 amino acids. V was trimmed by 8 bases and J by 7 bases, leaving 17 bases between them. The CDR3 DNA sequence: TGTGCCAGCGGCTTGCAGGGGCCCGGGACCCAGTACTTC. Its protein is CASGLQGPGTQYF.

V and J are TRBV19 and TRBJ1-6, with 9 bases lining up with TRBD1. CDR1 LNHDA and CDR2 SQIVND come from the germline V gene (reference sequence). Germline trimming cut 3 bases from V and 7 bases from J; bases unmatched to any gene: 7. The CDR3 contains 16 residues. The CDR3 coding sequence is TGTGCCAGTAGTATTACCGGGACAGGGCCAAATTCACCCCTCCACTTT. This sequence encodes CASSITGTGPNSPLHF.

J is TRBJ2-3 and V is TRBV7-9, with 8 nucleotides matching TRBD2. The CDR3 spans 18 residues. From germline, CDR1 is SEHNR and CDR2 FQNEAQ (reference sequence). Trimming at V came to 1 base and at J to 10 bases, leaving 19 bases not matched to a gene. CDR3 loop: CASSLGGRGLVPSLAQYF. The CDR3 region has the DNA TGTGCCAGCAGCTTAGGGGGGAGGGGACTAGTCCCAAGTTTGGCGCAGTATTTT. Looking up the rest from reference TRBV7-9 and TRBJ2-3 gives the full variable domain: DTGVSQNPRHKITKRGQNVTFRCDPISEHNRLYWYRQTLGQGPEFLTYFQNEAQLEKSRLLSDRFSAERPKGSFSTLEIQRTEQGDSAMYLCASSLGGRGLVPSLAQYFGPGTRLTVL.

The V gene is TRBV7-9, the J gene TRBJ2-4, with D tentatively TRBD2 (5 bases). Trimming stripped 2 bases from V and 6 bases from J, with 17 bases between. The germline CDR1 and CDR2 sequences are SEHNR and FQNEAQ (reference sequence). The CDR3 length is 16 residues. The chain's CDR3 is CASSLSARENGNIQYF. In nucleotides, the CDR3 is TGTGCCAGCAGCTTAAGTGCGAGGGAAAACGGAAACATTCAGTACTTC. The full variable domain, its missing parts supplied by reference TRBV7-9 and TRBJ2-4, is DTGVSQNPRHKITKRGQNVTFRCDPISEHNRLYWYRQTLGQGPEFLTYFQNEAQLEKSRLLSDRFSAERPKGSFSTLEIQRTEQGDSAMYLCASSLSARENGNIQYFGAGTRLSVL.

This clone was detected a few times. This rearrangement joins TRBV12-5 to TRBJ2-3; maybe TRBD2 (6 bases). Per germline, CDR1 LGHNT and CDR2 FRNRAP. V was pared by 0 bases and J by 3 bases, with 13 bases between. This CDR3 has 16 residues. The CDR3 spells CASGLVLASSTDTQYF. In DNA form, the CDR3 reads TGTGCTAGTGGTTTGGTACTAGCTTCCTCTACAGATACGCAGTATTTT.